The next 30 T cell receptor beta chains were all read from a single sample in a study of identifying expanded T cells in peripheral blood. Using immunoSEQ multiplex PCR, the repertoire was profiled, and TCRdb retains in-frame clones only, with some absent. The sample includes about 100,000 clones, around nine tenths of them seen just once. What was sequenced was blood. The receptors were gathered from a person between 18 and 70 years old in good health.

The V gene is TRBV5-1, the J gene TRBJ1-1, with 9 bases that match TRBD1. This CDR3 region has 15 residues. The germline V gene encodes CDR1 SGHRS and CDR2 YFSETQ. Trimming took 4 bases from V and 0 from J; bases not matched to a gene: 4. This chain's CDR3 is CASSRDRVMNTEAFF. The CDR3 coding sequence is TGCGCCAGCAGCCGGGACAGGGTTATGAACACTGAAGCTTTCTTT.

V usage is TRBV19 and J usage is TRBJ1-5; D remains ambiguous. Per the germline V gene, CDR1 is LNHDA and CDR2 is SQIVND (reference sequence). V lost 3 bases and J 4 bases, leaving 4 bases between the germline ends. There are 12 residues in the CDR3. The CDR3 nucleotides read TGTGCCAGTAGTATGGGGAATCAGCCCCAGCATTTT. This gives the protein CASSMGNQPQHF.

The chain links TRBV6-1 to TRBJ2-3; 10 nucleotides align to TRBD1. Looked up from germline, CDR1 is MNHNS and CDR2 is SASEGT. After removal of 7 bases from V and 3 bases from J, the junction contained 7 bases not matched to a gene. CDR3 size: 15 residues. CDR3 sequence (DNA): TGTGCCAGCAATAGGGACAGGGGAAGTACAGATACGCAGTATTTT. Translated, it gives CASNRDRGSTDTQYF.

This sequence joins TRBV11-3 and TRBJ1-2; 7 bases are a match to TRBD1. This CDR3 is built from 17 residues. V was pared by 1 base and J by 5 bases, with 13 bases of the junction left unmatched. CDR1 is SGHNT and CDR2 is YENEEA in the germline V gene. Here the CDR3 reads CASSLGPAQGQQYGYTF. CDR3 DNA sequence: TGTGCCAGCAGCTTAGGACCCGCCCAGGGACAGCAGTATGGCTACACCTTC. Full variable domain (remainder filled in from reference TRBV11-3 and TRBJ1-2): EAGVVQSPRYKIIEKKQPVAFWCNPISGHNTLYWYLQNLGQGPELLIRYENEEAVDDSQLPKDRFSAERLKGVDSTLKIQPAELGDSAVYLCASSLGPAQGQQYGYTFGSGTRLTVV.

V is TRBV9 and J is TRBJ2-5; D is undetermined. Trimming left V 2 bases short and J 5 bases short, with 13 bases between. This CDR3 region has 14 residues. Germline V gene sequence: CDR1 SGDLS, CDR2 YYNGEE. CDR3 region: CASSVGRQTETQYF. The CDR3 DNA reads TGTGCCAGCAGCGTTGGTCGCCAGACGGAGACCCAGTACTTC.

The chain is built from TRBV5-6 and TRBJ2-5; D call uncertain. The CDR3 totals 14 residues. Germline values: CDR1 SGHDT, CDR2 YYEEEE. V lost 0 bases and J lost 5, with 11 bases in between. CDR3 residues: CASSLANGRETQYF. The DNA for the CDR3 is TGTGCCAGCAGCTTGGCCAACGGCCGGGAGACCCAGTACTTC.

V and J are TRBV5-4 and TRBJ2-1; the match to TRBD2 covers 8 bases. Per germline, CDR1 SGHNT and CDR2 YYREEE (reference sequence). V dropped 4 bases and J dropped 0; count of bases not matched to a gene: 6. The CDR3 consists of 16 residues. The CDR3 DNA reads TGTGCCAGCAGCCCTGGCGGGGGGCTCTCCTACAATGAGCAGTTCTTC. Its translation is CASSPGGGLSYNEQFF.

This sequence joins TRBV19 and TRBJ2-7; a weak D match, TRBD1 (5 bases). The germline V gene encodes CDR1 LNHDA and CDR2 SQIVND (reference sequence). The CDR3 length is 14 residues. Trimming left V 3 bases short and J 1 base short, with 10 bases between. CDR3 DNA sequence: TGTGCCAGTAGTATTCAGGGCCCATCCTACGAGCAGTACTTC. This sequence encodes CASSIQGPSYEQYF. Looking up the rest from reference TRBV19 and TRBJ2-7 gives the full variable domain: DGGITQSPKYLFRKEGQNVTLSCEQNLNHDAMYWYRQDPGQGLRLIYYSQIVNDFQKGDIAEGYSVSREKKESFPLTVTSAQKNPTAFYLCASSIQGPSYEQYFGPGTRLTVT.

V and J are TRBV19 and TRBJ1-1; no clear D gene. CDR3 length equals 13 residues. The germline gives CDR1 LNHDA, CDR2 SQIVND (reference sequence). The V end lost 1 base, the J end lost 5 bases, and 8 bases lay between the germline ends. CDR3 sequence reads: CASSIGSLTEAFF. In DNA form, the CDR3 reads TGTGCCAGTAGTATAGGAAGTTTGACTGAAGCTTTCTTT.

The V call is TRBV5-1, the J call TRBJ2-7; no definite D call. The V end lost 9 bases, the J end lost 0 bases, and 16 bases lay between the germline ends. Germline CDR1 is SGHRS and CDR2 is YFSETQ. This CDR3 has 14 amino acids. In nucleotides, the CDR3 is TGCGCCACCGCCCAGGAGATGAGCTCCTACGAGCAGTACTTC. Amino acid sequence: CATAQEMSSYEQYF. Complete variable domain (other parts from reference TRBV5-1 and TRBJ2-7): KAGVTQTPRYLIKTRGQQVTLSCSPISGHRSVSWYQQTPGQGLQFLFEYFSETQRNKGNFPGRFSGRQFSNSRSEMNVSTLELGDSALYLCATAQEMSSYEQYFGPGTRLTVT.

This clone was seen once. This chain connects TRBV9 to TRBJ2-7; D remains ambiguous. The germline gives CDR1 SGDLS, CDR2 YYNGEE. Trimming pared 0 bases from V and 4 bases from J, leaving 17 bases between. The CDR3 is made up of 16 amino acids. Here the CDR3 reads CASSVAPKDYGYEQYF. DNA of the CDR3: TGTGCCAGCAGCGTAGCTCCCAAGGATTACGGTTACGAGCAGTACTTC.

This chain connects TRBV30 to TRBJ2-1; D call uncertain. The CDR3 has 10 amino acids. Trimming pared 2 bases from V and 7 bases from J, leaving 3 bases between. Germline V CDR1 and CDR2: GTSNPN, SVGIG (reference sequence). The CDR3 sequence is CAWSRNEQFF. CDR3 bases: TGTGCCTGGAGTAGGAATGAGCAGTTCTTC.

As DNA, the CDR3 is TGTGCCAGCAGCTTCCGGGAGGCCCCCGGGGAGCTGTTTTTT. Residues: CASSFREAPGELFF. V usage is TRBV7-8 and J usage is TRBJ2-2, with 7 bases identical to TRBD2. Germline lookup yields CDR1 SGHVS and CDR2 FQNEAQ. V dropped 3 bases and J dropped 6; count of bases not matched to a gene: 4. The CDR3 spans 14 residues.

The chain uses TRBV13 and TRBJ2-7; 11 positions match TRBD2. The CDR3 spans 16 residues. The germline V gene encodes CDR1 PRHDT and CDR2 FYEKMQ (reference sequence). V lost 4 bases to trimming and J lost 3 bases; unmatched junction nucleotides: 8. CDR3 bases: TGTGCCAGCAGCTCAATAGCGGGAGGGCCGGTCTACGAGCAGTACTTC. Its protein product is CASSSIAGGPVYEQYF. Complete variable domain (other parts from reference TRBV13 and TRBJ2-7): AAGVIQSPRHLIKEKRETATLKCYPIPRHDTVYWYQQGPGQDPQFLISFYEKMQSDKGSIPDRFSAQQFSDYHSELNMSSLELGDSALYFCASSSIAGGPVYEQYFGPGTRLTVT.

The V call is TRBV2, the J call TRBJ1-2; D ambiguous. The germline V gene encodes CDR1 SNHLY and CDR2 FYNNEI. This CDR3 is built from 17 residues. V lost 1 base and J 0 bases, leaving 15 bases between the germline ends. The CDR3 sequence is CASSEVEGRNTNYGYTF. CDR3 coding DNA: TGTGCCAGCAGTGAAGTGGAGGGCCGGAATACTAACTATGGCTACACCTTC.

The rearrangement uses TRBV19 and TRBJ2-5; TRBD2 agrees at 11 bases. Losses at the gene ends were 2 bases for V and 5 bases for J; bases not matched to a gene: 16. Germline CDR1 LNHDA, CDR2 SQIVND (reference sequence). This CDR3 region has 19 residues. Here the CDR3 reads CASSITPYSYPSGGETQYF. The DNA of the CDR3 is TGTGCCAGTAGTATAACTCCCTATAGCTACCCTAGCGGGGGGGAGACCCAGTACTTC.

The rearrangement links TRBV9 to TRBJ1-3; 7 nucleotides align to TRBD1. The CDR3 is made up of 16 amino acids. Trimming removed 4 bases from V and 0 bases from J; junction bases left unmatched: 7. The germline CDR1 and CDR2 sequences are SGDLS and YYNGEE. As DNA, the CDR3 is TGTGCCAGCAGCCCCCGAGGGGGCAACTCTGGAAACACCATATATTTT. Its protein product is CASSPRGGNSGNTIYF.

Written as DNA, the CDR3 is TGTGCCAGCAGCCTCGGACCATGGACTGAAGCTTTCTTT. Its protein is CASSLGPWTEAFF. The chain has TRBV2 and TRBJ1-1; unclear D gene. CDR3 length: 13 residues. Trimming shortened V by 6 bases and J by 5 bases, and 13 bases separated the two germline ends. Germline CDR1 reads SNHLY; CDR2 reads FYNNEI.

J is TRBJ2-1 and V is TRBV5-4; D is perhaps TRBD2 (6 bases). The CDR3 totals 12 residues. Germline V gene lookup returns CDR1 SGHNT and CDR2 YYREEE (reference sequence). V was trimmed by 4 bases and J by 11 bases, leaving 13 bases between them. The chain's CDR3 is CASSTPGTQQFF. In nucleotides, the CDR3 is TGTGCCAGCAGCACCCCCGGGACTCAGCAGTTCTTC.

The CDR3 DNA follows: TGCGCCAGCAGCCGAGACCTCTCTGGGGCCAACGTCCTGACTTTC. Translated: CASSRDLSGANVLTF. The chain employs TRBV5-1 and TRBJ2-6; no firm D call. Trimming took off 4 bases at V and 0 bases at J, with 8 bases between the two ends. The CDR3 totals 15 residues. CDR1 and CDR2 (germline): SGHRS, YFSETQ.

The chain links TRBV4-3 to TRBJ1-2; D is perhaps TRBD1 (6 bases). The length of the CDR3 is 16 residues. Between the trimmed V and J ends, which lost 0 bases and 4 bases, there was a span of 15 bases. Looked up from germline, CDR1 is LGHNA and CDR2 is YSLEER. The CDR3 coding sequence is TGCGCCAGCAGCCAAGAAGTAGGCAGGGGCTCCTATGGCTACACCTTC. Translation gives CASSQEVGRGSYGYTF.

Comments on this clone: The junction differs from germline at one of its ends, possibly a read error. CDR3: CAGSPPWSF. CDR3 bases: TGTGCCGGCAGTCCCCCCTGGTCCTTC. This sequence joins TRBV2 and TRBJ1-2; D gene uncertain. Per germline, CDR1 SNHLY and CDR2 FYNNEI. The length of the CDR3 is 9 residues.

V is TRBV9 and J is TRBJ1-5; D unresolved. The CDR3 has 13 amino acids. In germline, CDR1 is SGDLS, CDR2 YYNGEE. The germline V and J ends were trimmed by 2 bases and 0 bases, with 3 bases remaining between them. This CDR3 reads CASSVGSNQPQHF. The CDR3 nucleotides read TGTGCCAGCAGCGTGGGTAGCAATCAGCCCCAGCATTTT.

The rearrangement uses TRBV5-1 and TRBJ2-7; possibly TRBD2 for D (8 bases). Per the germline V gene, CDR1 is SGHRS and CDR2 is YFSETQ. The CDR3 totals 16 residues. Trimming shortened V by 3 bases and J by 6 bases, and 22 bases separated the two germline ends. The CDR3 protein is CASSSHNDRAGGEQYF. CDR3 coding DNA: TGCGCCAGCAGCTCCCACAATGACAGGGCGGGGGGCGAGCAGTACTTC.

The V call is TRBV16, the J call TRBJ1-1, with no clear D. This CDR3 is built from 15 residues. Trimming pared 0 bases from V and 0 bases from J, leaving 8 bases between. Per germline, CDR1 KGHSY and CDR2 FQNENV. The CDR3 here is CASSQSTVMNTEAFF. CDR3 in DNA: TGTGCCAGCAGCCAATCTACGGTGATGAACACTGAAGCTTTCTTT.

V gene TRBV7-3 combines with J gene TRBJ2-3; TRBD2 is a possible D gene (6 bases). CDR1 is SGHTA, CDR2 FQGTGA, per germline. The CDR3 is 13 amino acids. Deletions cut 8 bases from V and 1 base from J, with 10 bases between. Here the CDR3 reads CASCSGGTDTQYF. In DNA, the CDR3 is TGTGCCAGCTGTAGCGGAGGCACAGATACGCAGTATTTT.

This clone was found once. For the CDR3, the DNA is TGTGCCACCAGCAGAAACAGGGTGGAGACCCAGTACTTC. Amino acid sequence: CATSRNRVETQYF. The chain couples TRBV15 to TRBJ2-5, with D perhaps TRBD1 (6 bases). The CDR3 is 13 amino acids. The V end lost 2 bases, the J end lost 5 bases, and 9 bases lay between the germline ends. Germline CDR1 reads LNHNV; CDR2 reads YYDKDF (reference sequence).

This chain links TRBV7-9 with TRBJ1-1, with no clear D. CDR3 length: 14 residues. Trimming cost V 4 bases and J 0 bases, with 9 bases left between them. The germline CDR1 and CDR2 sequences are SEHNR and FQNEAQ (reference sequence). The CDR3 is CASSSNLVNTEAFF. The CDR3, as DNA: TGTGCCAGCAGCTCTAACCTAGTGAACACTGAAGCTTTCTTT. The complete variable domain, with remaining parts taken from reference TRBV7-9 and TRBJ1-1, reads DTGVSQNPRHKITKRGQNVTFRCDPISEHNRLYWYRQTLGQGPEFLTYFQNEAQLEKSRLLSDRFSAERPKGSFSTLEIQRTEQGDSAMYLCASSSNLVNTEAFFGQGTRLTVV.

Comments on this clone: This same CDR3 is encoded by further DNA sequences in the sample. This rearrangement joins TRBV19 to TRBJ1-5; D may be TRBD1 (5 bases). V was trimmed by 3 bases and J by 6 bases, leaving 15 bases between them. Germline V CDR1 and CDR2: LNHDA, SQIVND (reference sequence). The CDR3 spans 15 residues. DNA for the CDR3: TGTGCCAGTAGTATGAAGGGGACTGGGACTCAGCCCCAGCATTTT. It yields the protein CASSMKGTGTQPQHF. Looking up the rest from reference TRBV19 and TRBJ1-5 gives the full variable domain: DGGITQSPKYLFRKEGQNVTLSCEQNLNHDAMYWYRQDPGQGLRLIYYSQIVNDFQKGDIAEGYSVSREKKESFPLTVTSAQKNPTAFYLCASSMKGTGTQPQHFGDGTRLSIL.

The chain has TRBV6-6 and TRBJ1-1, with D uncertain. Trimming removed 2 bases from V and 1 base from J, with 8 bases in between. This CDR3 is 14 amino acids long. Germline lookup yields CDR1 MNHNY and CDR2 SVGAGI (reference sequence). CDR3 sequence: CASSYVGGNTEAFF. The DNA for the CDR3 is TGTGCCAGCAGTTACGTGGGCGGGAACACTGAAGCTTTCTTT.